One T cell receptor (beta chain) is described in this entry. Its specificity is not known. Preparation of the TCRbeta library was carried out with unique molecular identifiers. TCRdb called the PCR reads again in MiXCR, with one record for every CDR3 protein. The sample holds about 260,000 distinct CDR3 sequences, 11% seen once. This specimen belongs to a study of T-cell reconstitution after alpha-beta-depleted transplantation in children. Study-level points and caveats: Newly produced T cells mostly provided counts and TCRbeta diversity after one year, as hyperexpanded clones declined.

Germline CDR1 is MDHEN and CDR2 is SYDVKM. The CDR3 sequence is 15 residues long. V lost 0 bases, J lost 0 bases, and 6 bases lay in between. The J gene is TRBJ1-5, the V gene TRBV28; D is uncertain. The clonotype originates from a male patient between 2 and 9 years old who had a stem cell transplant for chronic granulomatous disease, so the T cells may come from the graft donor. The input for sequencing was peripheral blood, taken 180 days after TCRalphabeta/CD19-depleted stem cell transplant. As DNA, the CDR3 is TGTGCCAGCAGTTTATGTGGGAATAGCAATCAGCCCCAGCATTTT. It is translated as CASSLCGNSNQPQHF.